What follows is one T cell receptor (beta chain) and its context. What it binds is unknown. The entry originates in a study of shared clonotypes between healthy human individuals. V dropped 4 bases and J dropped 3; count of bases not matched to a gene: 6. The CDR3 covers 15 residues. Germline assignment: CDR1 SGHNT and CDR2 YYREEE (reference sequence). Sequencing was performed with immunoSEQ multiplex PCR; in TCRdb, only in-frame clones are kept and a portion is missing. This sample yields some 2,500,000 clones, of which 93% are seen a single time; 0.35% to 0.45% belongs to the top ten. Study conclusions and caveats: Estimated clonotype richness was generally higher in naive than memory subsets.

What was sequenced was naive CD4+ T cells from PBMCs. Documented subset: CD45RA+ positively selected. The chain carries TRBV5-4 and TRBJ2-7; 11 positions match TRBD2. The source of this sequence is a man between 18 and 29 years old in good health. Some clones in this sample may be carry-over from other donors' samples. In nucleotides, the CDR3 is TGTGCCAGCAGCCAAACTAGCGGGAGAATCTACGAGCAGTACTTC. Amino acids: CASSQTSGRIYEQYF. Full variable domain (outside the CDR3, taken from reference TRBV5-4 and TRBJ2-7): ETGVTQSPTHLIKTRGQQVTLRCSSQSGHNTVSWYQQALGQGPQFIFQYYREEENGRGNFPPRFSGLQFPNYSSELNVNALELDDSALYLCASSQTSGRIYEQYFGPGTRLTVT.